This entry lists 30 T cell receptor beta chains sequenced from one sample in a study of graft-versus-host responses after intestinal transplantation. Generated by immunoSEQ multiplex PCR, the TCRdb table keeps only in-frame clones and is missing some. The repertoire holds roughly 9,800 clones, with 91% as singletons. Specimen: PBMCs, collected about 47 days after intestinal transplant. The receptor set was obtained from a human patient who received an intestinal transplant, so some T cells may come from the graft donor.

The chain employs TRBV2 and TRBJ1-2; D is undetermined. The CDR3 contains 11 residues. V shed 7 bases and J shed 8 bases, with 11 bases lying between them. From germline, CDR1 is SNHLY and CDR2 FYNNEI. This chain's CDR3 is CASIGPWGYTF. In nucleotides, the CDR3 is TGTGCCAGCATTGGCCCCTGGGGCTACACCTTC. The full variable domain, with the rest looked up from reference TRBV2 and TRBJ1-2, is EPEVTQTPSHQVTQMGQEVILRCVPISNHLYFYWYRQILGQKVEFLVSFYNNEISEKSEIFDDQFSVERPDGSNFTLKIRSTKLEDSAMYFCASIGPWGYTFGSGTRLTVV.

The table lists this clone with a count of one. The CDR3 loop reads CASSLGGGAENTIYF. The CDR3 coding sequence is TGCGCCAGCAGCTTGGGAGGGGGCGCGGAAAACACCATATATTTT. The gene calls are TRBV5-1 and TRBJ1-3; TRBD1 aligns across 7 bases. The CDR3 is 15 amino acids. Germline V lookup: CDR1 SGHRS, CDR2 YFSETQ. V was pared by 0 bases and J by 6 bases, with 6 bases of the junction left unmatched.

This chain joins TRBV10-3 and TRBJ2-7; D is possibly TRBD1 (6 bases). The germline gives CDR1 ENHRY, CDR2 SYGVKD. The CDR3 extends over 17 amino acids. Trimming shortened V by 3 bases and J by 9 bases, and 27 bases separated the two germline ends. CDR3 in DNA: TGTGCCATCAGTGAAGGGTTAGACAGGTCCCCTAGCTCTGGGCAGTACTTC. Translation: CAISEGLDRSPSSGQYF.

The chain recombines TRBV5-6 with TRBJ1-1; 12 positions match TRBD1. The CDR3 spans 15 residues. In germline, CDR1 is SGHDT, CDR2 YYEEEE. The trim removed 3 bases at V and 3 bases at J, leaving 3 bases unmatched. DNA for the CDR3: TGTGCCAGCAGCTGGGGACAGGGGGCTTACACTGAAGCTTTCTTT. It encodes CASSWGQGAYTEAFF.

V usage is TRBV6-5 and J usage is TRBJ2-6; D ambiguous. V lost 0 bases and J lost 2, with 5 bases in between. This CDR3 has 15 residues. Per germline, CDR1 MNHEY and CDR2 SVGAGI. CDR3: CASSYSETGANVLTF. Here the CDR3 DNA reads TGTGCCAGCAGTTACTCAGAGACTGGGGCCAACGTCCTGACTTTC.

The chain couples TRBV7-5 to TRBJ2-2; TRBD1, the D gene given by the table, was not confirmed from the DNA. TRBV7-5 is deemed a pseudogene. CDR3 length: 17 residues. CDR3 sequence: CVRSIPPGGKNTGELFF. CDR3 in DNA: TGTGTCAGAAGCATACCACCAGGGGGGAAGAACACCGGGGAGCTGTTTTTT.

V usage is TRBV5-4 and J usage is TRBJ2-7; D unresolved. Germline CDR1 is SGHNT and CDR2 is YYREEE (reference sequence). V gave up 0 bases and J gave up 6 bases, with 13 bases separating them. This CDR3 has 14 residues. The CDR3 reads CASSLGPGTAEQYF. CDR3 DNA sequence: TGTGCCAGCAGCTTGGGTCCGGGTACGGCCGAGCAGTACTTC.

The chain combines TRBV6-6 with TRBJ1-3; 7 bases are shared with TRBD1. The CDR3 sequence is 16 residues long. From germline, CDR1 is MNHNY and CDR2 SVGAGI (reference sequence). Trimming at V came to 7 bases and at J to 2 bases, leaving 11 bases not matched to a gene. The chain's CDR3 is CASTTPAGGPGNTIYF. The CDR3, as DNA: TGTGCCAGCACTACCCCCGCAGGGGGGCCTGGAAACACCATATATTTT.

The CDR3 nucleotides are TGTGCCAGCACCGGCGGCTCTTCTGGAAACACCATATATTTT. Translating it yields CASTGGSSGNTIYF. This chain connects TRBV6-5 to TRBJ1-3, with unresolved D. The V gene lost 7 bases and the J gene lost 1 base, with 11 bases spanning the gap. This CDR3 is built from 14 residues. Germline CDR1 reads MNHEY; CDR2 reads SVGAGI.

In its sample, this clone was seen a few times. The CDR3 coding sequence is TGCGCCAGCAGTGAGGCTAGCCTTCCAGAGACCCAGTACTTC. It translates to CASSEASLPETQYF. The gene calls are TRBV10-2 and TRBJ2-5; D perhaps matches TRBD2 (5 bases). Trimming shortened V by 2 bases and J by 4 bases, and 11 bases separated the two germline ends. CDR3 length equals 14 residues. Germline loops: CDR1 WSHSY, CDR2 SAAADI.

V is TRBV6-1 and J is TRBJ1-3; D not resolved. CDR3 length: 16 residues. Trimming cost V 1 base and J 0 bases, with 10 bases left between them. In germline, CDR1 is MNHNS, CDR2 SASEGT. DNA for the CDR3: TGTGCCAGCAGTGAAGTTGTAGCTGACTCTGGAAACACCATATATTTT. Encoded protein: CASSEVVADSGNTIYF.

The sample holds one count of this clone. The genes are TRBV29-1 and TRBJ2-7, with D maybe TRBD1 (6 bases). The CDR3 runs to 16 residues. Germline-derived CDR1 and CDR2 are SQVTM and ANQGSEA. Trimming removed 6 bases from V and 1 base from J, with 22 bases in between. The CDR3 region is CSVQKRGRQDSYEQYF. CDR3 coding DNA: TGCAGCGTACAAAAAAGGGGGAGACAGGATTCCTACGAGCAGTACTTC.

The chain uses TRBV7-6 and TRBJ2-7, with 8 bases that match TRBD1. Trimming took 5 bases from V and 0 from J; bases not matched to a gene: 6. The length of the CDR3 is 15 residues. CDR1 is SGHVS and CDR2 is FNYEAQ in the germline V gene. DNA for the CDR3: TGTGCCAGCAGCGCCGGGACAGGCGTCTCCTACGAGCAGTACTTC. Translating gives CASSAGTGVSYEQYF.

For this clone: A read error may produce the germline difference seen at one junction end. V and J are TRBV19 and TRBJ1-5; tentatively, D is TRBD1 (5 bases). Germline V gene data show CDR1 as LNHDA and CDR2 as SQIVND (reference sequence). The CDR3 length is 14 residues. The CDR3 DNA follows: TGTGCCAGTAGTATCAGGGAGGCGAATCGGCCCCAGCATTTT. The encoded protein is CASSIREANRPQHF.

V gene TRBV14 combines with J gene TRBJ2-1; possible D gene TRBD2, 6 bases. This CDR3 contains 15 residues. V lost 2 bases and J lost 8, with 16 bases in between. Germline CDR1 SGHDN, CDR2 FVKESK. The CDR3 bases are TGTGCCAGCAGCCAATATGAGCGGGTTTTTTATGAGCAGTTCTTC. Its protein product is CASSQYERVFYEQFF.

This clone occurred once. The chain links TRBV7-6 to TRBJ2-7; 10 positions agree with TRBD2. Germline V gives CDR1 SGHVS, CDR2 FNYEAQ. The V segment lost 5 bases and the J segment 3 bases; nucleotides outside the gene matches: 13. The CDR3 is 17 amino acids. The CDR3 reads CASSPSFVSGRSYEQYF. CDR3 nucleotides: TGTGCCAGCAGCCCCTCATTCGTTAGCGGGAGGAGCTACGAGCAGTACTTC.

V and J are TRBV4-2 and TRBJ2-2; D ambiguous. The ends were cut back, 4 bases at V and 4 bases at J, with 13 bases in the middle. CDR1 and CDR2 (germline): LGHNA, YNFKEQ. CDR3 length: 15 residues. The CDR3 protein is CASSRSEASTGELFF. The DNA of the CDR3 is TGTGCCAGCAGCCGATCCGAGGCCAGCACCGGGGAGCTGTTTTTT.

V and J are TRBV7-9 and TRBJ2-1; TRBD2 agrees at 12 bases. Germline V CDR1 and CDR2: SEHNR, FQNEAQ (reference sequence). The J segment lost 4 bases and the V segment lost 5 bases, leaving 6 bases of the junction unmatched. The CDR3 sequence is 16 residues long. CDR3 region: CASSPPGLAGYNEQFF. CDR3 DNA: TGTGCCAGCAGCCCCCCAGGACTAGCGGGGTACAATGAGCAGTTCTTC.

The rearrangement uses TRBV7-9 and TRBJ1-2, with 11 bases identical to TRBD1. Germline CDR1 is SEHNR and CDR2 is FQNEAQ (reference sequence). Losses at the gene ends were 4 bases for V and 3 bases for J; bases not matched to a gene: 4. This CDR3 has 15 residues. Here the CDR3 DNA reads TGTGCCAGCAGCTCCGGGACAGGGGGTGACTATGGCTACACCTTC. It is translated as CASSSGTGGDYGYTF.

This clone was seen once. CDR3 nucleotides: TGTGCCAGCAAAGGGGCCAGCGAGACCCAGTACTTC. It encodes CASKGASETQYF. V is TRBV2 and J is TRBJ2-5; a weak D match, TRBD1 (5 bases). Between the trimmed V and J ends, which lost 7 bases and 5 bases, there was a span of 11 bases. Germline lookup yields CDR1 SNHLY and CDR2 FYNNEI. The CDR3 length is 12 residues. Together with reference TRBV2 and TRBJ2-5, the CDR3 gives the full variable domain: EPEVTQTPSHQVTQMGQEVILRCVPISNHLYFYWYRQILGQKVEFLVSFYNNEISEKSEIFDDQFSVERPDGSNFTLKIRSTKLEDSAMYFCASKGASETQYFGPGTRLLVL.

The CDR3 DNA reads TGTGCCAGCAGTGTTTTCGTACGATGGGTTATTTACGAGCAGTACTTC. Residues: CASSVFVRWVIYEQYF. This sequence joins TRBV2 and TRBJ2-7; D call uncertain. V lost 4 bases and J 4 bases, leaving 20 bases between the germline ends. Looked up from germline, CDR1 is SNHLY and CDR2 is FYNNEI. The CDR3 sequence is 16 residues long.

Comments on this clone: The junction departs from germline at one end; a sequencing error may be responsible. The rearrangement joins TRBV25-1 to TRBJ2-2; D might be TRBD2 (5 bases). CDR1 is MGHDK and CDR2 is SYGVNS in the germline V gene. This CDR3 is 15 amino acids long. The CDR3 DNA reads TGTGCCAGCAGTGAAACAAGGGATTTACACCGGGGAGCTGTTTTT. The encoded protein is CASSETRDLHRGAVF.

The chain links TRBV30 to TRBJ2-3; D might be TRBD1 (6 bases). Germline V gives CDR1 GTSNPN, CDR2 SVGIG (reference sequence). The CDR3 extends over 17 amino acids. Trimming stripped 0 bases from V and 2 bases from J, with 18 bases between. CDR3 sequence: CAWSVSFGGVNTDTQYF. For the CDR3, the DNA is TGTGCCTGGAGTGTGTCGTTTGGGGGCGTCAACACAGATACGCAGTATTTT.

V is TRBV7-6 and J is TRBJ2-7; perhaps TRBD1 as D (5 bases). Trimming stripped 3 bases from V and 0 bases from J, with 18 bases between. The CDR3 has 17 residues. Germline V gene data show CDR1 as SGHVS and CDR2 as FNYEAQ. The CDR3 DNA is TGTGCCAGCAGCTTGCTTCCAGGGCCAGACAGCTCCTACGAGCAGTACTTC. Protein product: CASSLLPGPDSSYEQYF.

V and J are TRBV6-6 and TRBJ1-1; 9 positions agree with TRBD1. The CDR3 extends over 16 amino acids. The V and J ends lost 2 bases and 2 bases, in that order; junction bases with no gene match: 6. The germline gives CDR1 MNHNY, CDR2 SVGAGI (reference sequence). The CDR3 coding sequence is TGTGCCAGCAGTTACCCAGGACAGGGGATCAACACTGAAGCTTTCTTT. It translates to CASSYPGQGINTEAFF.

The rearrangement links TRBV7-9 to TRBJ2-1, with D tentatively TRBD2 (6 bases). V lost 1 base and J 2 bases, leaving 12 bases between the germline ends. The germline CDR1 and CDR2 sequences are SEHNR and FQNEAQ (reference sequence). This CDR3 has 16 residues. CDR3 sequence reads: CASSLGDLFAYNEQFF. The CDR3 DNA reads TGTGCCAGCAGCTTAGGGGACTTGTTTGCCTACAATGAGCAGTTCTTC.

The rearrangement links TRBV11-2 to TRBJ2-1; 8 bases match TRBD2. The CDR3 has 15 residues. Germline V gives CDR1 SGHAT, CDR2 FQNNGV. After removal of 1 base from V and 5 bases from J, the junction contained 4 bases not matched to a gene. CDR3 sequence: CASSLGRGANNEQFF. For the CDR3, the DNA is TGTGCCAGCAGCTTAGGGCGGGGGGCGAACAATGAGCAGTTCTTC.

The rearrangement links TRBV7-7 to TRBJ2-1; the match to TRBD2 covers 8 bases. V gave up 5 bases and J gave up 5 bases; unmatched junction bases: 5. This CDR3 has 14 residues. CDR1 is SSHAT, CDR2 FNYEAQ, per germline (reference sequence). This CDR3 is CASSPTSGNNEQFF. The DNA for the CDR3 is TGTGCCAGCAGCCCAACTAGCGGTAACAATGAGCAGTTCTTC.

J is TRBJ1-5 and V is TRBV19; the D gene is possibly TRBD1 (5 bases). V shed 6 bases and J shed 0 bases, with 9 bases lying between them. This CDR3 is built from 14 residues. From germline, CDR1 is LNHDA and CDR2 SQIVND (reference sequence). The CDR3 is CASSGTFSNQPQHF. CDR3 in DNA: TGTGCCAGTAGCGGGACTTTTAGCAATCAGCCCCAGCATTTT. The variable domain in full, with the rest retrieved from reference TRBV19 and TRBJ1-5, is DGGITQSPKYLFRKEGQNVTLSCEQNLNHDAMYWYRQDPGQGLRLIYYSQIVNDFQKGDIAEGYSVSREKKESFPLTVTSAQKNPTAFYLCASSGTFSNQPQHFGDGTRLSIL.

This chain links TRBV4-1 with TRBJ1-1; 8 nucleotides match TRBD1. Germline CDR1 and CDR2: MGHRA and YSYEKL. V was clipped by 0 bases and J by 0 bases; unmatched bases: 15. The CDR3 runs 20 residues. The CDR3 DNA follows: TGCGCCAGCAGCCAAGATCCCCGCCTGGACAGGGACCCCATGAACACTGAAGCTTTCTTT. Its protein is CASSQDPRLDRDPMNTEAFF.